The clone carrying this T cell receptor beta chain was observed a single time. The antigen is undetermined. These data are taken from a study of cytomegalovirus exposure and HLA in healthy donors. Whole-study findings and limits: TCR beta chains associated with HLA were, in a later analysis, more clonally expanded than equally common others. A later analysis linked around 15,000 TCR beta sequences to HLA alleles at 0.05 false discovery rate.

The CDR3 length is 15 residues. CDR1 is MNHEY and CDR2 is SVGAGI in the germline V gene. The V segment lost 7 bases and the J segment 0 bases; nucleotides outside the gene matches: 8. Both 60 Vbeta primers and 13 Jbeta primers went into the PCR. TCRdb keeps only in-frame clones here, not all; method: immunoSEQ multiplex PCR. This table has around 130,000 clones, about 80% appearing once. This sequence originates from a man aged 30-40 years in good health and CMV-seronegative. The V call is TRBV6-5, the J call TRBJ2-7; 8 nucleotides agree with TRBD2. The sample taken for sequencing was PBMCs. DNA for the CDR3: TGTGCCAGCACCCCCCGGGGGGGGAGCTCCTACGAGCAGTACTTC. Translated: CASTPRGGSSYEQYF.